The source of this TCR beta chain is a study of cytomegalovirus exposure and HLA in healthy donors. With 60 Vbeta and 13 Jbeta primers, the PCR was carried out. The protocol was immunoSEQ multiplex PCR, while the TCRdb copy is restricted to in-frame clones and leaves out a portion. The sample shows around 120,000 clones, approximately 80% of them seen only once. CDR3 size: 13 residues. Germline CDR1 is SEHNR and CDR2 is FQNEAQ (reference sequence). Trimming shortened V by 5 bases and J by 0 bases, and 2 bases separated the two germline ends. Material: PBMCs. The rearrangement links TRBV7-9 to TRBJ2-6, with D unresolved. This clonotype was sampled from a man younger than 40 in good health and CMV-seropositive. CDR3 loop: CASSHSGANVLTF. The CDR3 nucleotides read TGTGCCAGCAGCCACTCTGGGGCCAACGTCCTGACTTTC.